Below, 27 T cell receptor beta chains from the same sample are listed, as sequenced in a study of blood T cell repertoires in COVID-19. Only in-frame clones appear in the TCRdb table, and some are missing; sequencing was by immunoSEQ multiplex PCR. The sample shows 260,000 or so clones, about 83% of them seen only once. The sequencing input was PBMCs or T cells enriched from blood (not recorded which). The receptors were sampled from a woman in her 40s who had been exposed to COVID-19.

The gene calls are TRBV7-9 and TRBJ2-2, with D unresolved. Trimming removed 8 bases from V and 1 base from J, with 11 bases in between. Germline V gene data show CDR1 as SEHNR and CDR2 as FQNEAQ (reference sequence). This CDR3 is 14 amino acids long. The CDR3 DNA follows: TGTGCCAGCGCGCCCCCTAAGAACACCGGGGAGCTGTTTTTT. Translating it yields CASAPPKNTGELFF.

V usage is TRBV6-1 and J usage is TRBJ1-2; 7 bases match TRBD1. CDR1 and CDR2 (germline): MNHNS, SASEGT. Trimming cost V 8 bases and J 3 bases; bases outside gene matches: 9. CDR3 size: 14 residues. The CDR3 coding sequence is TGTGCCAGCCGTAGTAGCGGGACAGACTATGGCTACACCTTC. Translating gives CASRSSGTDYGYTF.

The chain uses TRBV3-1 (or the pseudogene TRBV3-2) and TRBJ1-4, with D tentatively TRBD1 (6 bases). Trimming pared 2 bases from V and 5 bases from J, leaving 15 bases between. The CDR3 consists of 16 residues. CDR1 is LGHDT, CDR2 YNNKEL, per germline (reference sequence). CDR3 sequence: CASSQPLGGRNEKLFF. Written as DNA, the CDR3 is TGTGCCAGCAGCCAACCTTTGGGGGGGCGAAATGAAAAACTGTTTTTT.

The V and J genes are TRBV10-3 and TRBJ1-4, with a possible D match to TRBD1 (6 bases). Germline V gene sequence: CDR1 ENHRY, CDR2 SYGVKD. There are 13 residues in the CDR3. Trimming stripped 10 bases from V and 8 bases from J, with 17 bases between. The DNA of the CDR3 is TGTGCCACAAACCGGGACAAAGGCGAAAAACTGTTTTTT. Its translation: CATNRDKGEKLFF.

V and J are TRBV19 and TRBJ1-3; the D gene is possibly TRBD1 (6 bases). V lost 6 bases, J lost 0 bases, and 18 bases lay in between. Germline loops: CDR1 LNHDA, CDR2 SQIVND (reference sequence). The CDR3 runs 17 residues. The DNA for the CDR3 is TGTGCCAGTAGACCTCCGGGACACATGCTCTCTGGAAACACCATATATTTT. Translating gives CASRPPGHMLSGNTIYF.

This clone showed up just once. The chain couples TRBV6-4 to TRBJ2-1, with TRBD2 matching over 14 bases. This CDR3 contains 16 residues. Germline CDR1 and CDR2: MRHNA and SNTAGT. Trimming at V came to 4 bases and at J to 7 bases, leaving 6 bases not matched to a gene. The CDR3 DNA is TGTGCCAGCAGTGGACTAGCGGGGGGGTTAGGGAATGAGCAGTTCTTC. Its translation is CASSGLAGGLGNEQFF.

The chain recombines TRBV24-1 with TRBJ1-1; the D is unclear. The V gene lost 3 bases and the J gene lost 6 bases, with 10 bases spanning the gap. This CDR3 has 13 amino acids. CDR1 KGHDR and CDR2 SFDVKD come from the germline V gene. CDR3 loop: CATSDTVSPEAFF. For the CDR3, the DNA is TGTGCCACCAGTGATACGGTGTCCCCTGAAGCTTTCTTT.

This chain uses TRBV4-1 with TRBJ1-6; TRBD1 is a possible D gene (5 bases). Deletions cut 0 bases from V and 10 bases from J, with 13 bases between. CDR3 length: 15 residues. CDR1 and CDR2 (germline): MGHRA, YSYEKL. CDR3 protein: CASSQDGALPSPLHF. CDR3 nucleotides: TGCGCCAGCAGCCAAGATGGGGCCCTCCCCTCACCCCTCCACTTT.

This sequence joins TRBV3-1 (or the pseudogene TRBV3-2) and TRBJ1-2; 9 bases are shared with TRBD1. The CDR3 runs 14 residues. V was pared by 4 bases and J by 5 bases, with 5 bases of the junction left unmatched. Germline-derived CDR1 and CDR2 are LGHDT and YNNKEL (reference sequence). The CDR3 sequence is CASSLGQGLYGYTF. The CDR3 DNA sequence: TGTGCCAGCAGCCTGGGACAGGGACTGTATGGCTACACCTTC.

The chain couples TRBV5-1 to TRBJ2-5, with 13 bases lining up with TRBD2. CDR1 is SGHRS and CDR2 is YFSETQ in the germline V gene. The J segment lost 5 bases and the V segment lost 3 bases, leaving 4 bases of the junction unmatched. The CDR3 length is 15 residues. For the CDR3, the DNA is TGCGCCAGCAGCTCCGGGACTAGCGGGGAGGAGACCCAGTACTTC. Protein product: CASSSGTSGEETQYF.

The chain links TRBV9 to TRBJ1-4; possible D gene TRBD1, 5 bases. Germline V lookup: CDR1 SGDLS, CDR2 YYNGEE. Deletions cut 0 bases from V and 5 bases from J, with 14 bases between. The CDR3 covers 16 residues. CDR3: CASSVAETAENEKLFF. The CDR3 DNA follows: TGTGCCAGCAGCGTAGCTGAGACAGCCGAGAATGAAAAACTGTTTTTT.

The chain uses TRBV2 and TRBJ1-6, with a weak D call TRBD1 (6 bases). Germline CDR1 reads SNHLY; CDR2 reads FYNNEI. CDR3 length: 15 amino acids. Deletions cut 6 bases from V and 3 bases from J, with 12 bases between. The CDR3 DNA reads TGTGCCAGCAGGGAACAGGGCATCTATAATTCACCCCTCCACTTT. Translation: CASREQGIYNSPLHF.

This clone was seen only once. The V gene is TRBV29-1, the J gene TRBJ2-3, with TRBD2 as a possible D gene (5 bases). Germline CDR1 reads SQVTM; CDR2 reads ANQGSEA. The CDR3 sequence is 14 residues long. The V end was cut by 4 bases, the J end by 4 bases, with 15 bases between. The CDR3 region is CSVAGEGVADTQYF. CDR3 DNA sequence: TGCAGCGTTGCGGGTGAGGGTGTGGCAGATACGCAGTATTTT.

Comments on this clone: Additional DNA sequences in this sample encode the identical CDR3. This chain connects TRBV4-2 to TRBJ1-3; no firm D call. The V end lost 3 bases, the J end lost 4 bases, and 13 bases lay between the germline ends. Per the germline V gene, CDR1 is LGHNA and CDR2 is YNFKEQ. The CDR3 spans 15 residues. The CDR3, as DNA: TGTGCCAGCAGCCAGGGAGTTGCAGTCGGAAACACCATATATTTT. The encoded protein is CASSQGVAVGNTIYF.

The chain is built from TRBV6-1 and TRBJ2-7, with TRBD1 matching 8 bases. Germline loops: CDR1 MNHNS, CDR2 SASEGT. The CDR3 sequence is 14 residues long. Trimming removed 2 bases from V and 4 bases from J; junction bases left unmatched: 4. In nucleotides, the CDR3 is TGTGCCAGCAGTGAACAGGGGGCCGGGTACGAGCAGTACTTC. It translates to CASSEQGAGYEQYF.

The gene calls are TRBV6-5 and TRBJ2-7, with TRBD2 matching over 9 bases. Per the germline V gene, CDR1 is MNHEY and CDR2 is SVGAGI. CDR3 size: 16 residues. The J segment lost 2 bases and the V segment lost 2 bases, leaving 7 bases of the junction unmatched. The CDR3 DNA follows: TGTGCCAGCAGTTACAGGGCTAGCGGGGATACCTACGAGCAGTACTTC. This encodes CASSYRASGDTYEQYF.

This rearrangement joins TRBV28 to TRBJ2-1; TRBD2 matches 9 bases. Germline V lookup: CDR1 MDHEN, CDR2 SYDVKM. The V gene end was trimmed by 2 bases and the J gene end by 15 bases; junction bases not matched to a gene: 8. The CDR3 runs 13 residues. CDR3 residues: CASSLVAGGPRFF. The CDR3 DNA is TGTGCCAGCAGTTTAGTGGCGGGGGGGCCCCGGTTCTTC.

V usage is TRBV19 and J usage is TRBJ2-1, with TRBD2 identical over 9 bases. The CDR3 contains 14 residues. With 4 bases clipped from V and 2 bases from J, the junction kept 0 bases outside the gene matches. Germline V gene lookup returns CDR1 LNHDA and CDR2 SQIVND (reference sequence). The CDR3 DNA is TGTGCCAGTAGTAGCGGGGGGGCCTACAATGAGCAGTTCTTC. It yields the protein CASSSGGAYNEQFF.

This clone was detected a few times. The chain carries TRBV7-2 and TRBJ1-6; D remains unclear. Germline-derived CDR1 and CDR2 are SGHTA and FQGNSA. The V and J ends lost 2 bases and 6 bases respectively, with 17 bases between them. The CDR3 spans 17 residues. The CDR3 coding sequence is TGTGCCAGCAGCTTAAGTAGGTTCAGGTTTCCTAATTCACCCCTCCACTTT. As protein: CASSLSRFRFPNSPLHF.

The rearrangement links TRBV7-2 to TRBJ2-1; 11 bases fit TRBD2. The length of the CDR3 is 15 residues. V lost 3 bases, J lost 7 bases, and 5 bases stayed unmatched. Germline-derived CDR1 and CDR2 are SGHTA and FQGNSA. The CDR3, as DNA: TGTGCCAGCAGCTTTTGGCTAGCGGGGGGTAATGAGCAGTTCTTC. Its protein product is CASSFWLAGGNEQFF.

The rearrangement uses TRBV19 and TRBJ1-5; 8 nucleotides agree with TRBD1. CDR1 is LNHDA, CDR2 SQIVND, per germline (reference sequence). Trimming removed 6 bases from V and 0 bases from J; junction bases left unmatched: 4. This CDR3 has 15 amino acids. The CDR3, as DNA: TGTGCCAGTAGGGGGACAGGATATAGCAATCAGCCCCAGCATTTT. Its translation: CASRGTGYSNQPQHF. The entire variable domain, with the rest obtained from reference TRBV19 and TRBJ1-5, is as follows: DGGITQSPKYLFRKEGQNVTLSCEQNLNHDAMYWYRQDPGQGLRLIYYSQIVNDFQKGDIAEGYSVSREKKESFPLTVTSAQKNPTAFYLCASRGTGYSNQPQHFGDGTRLSIL.

V gene TRBV27 combines with J gene TRBJ1-5; D possibly corresponds to TRBD1 (6 bases). V shed 5 bases and J shed 1 base, with 18 bases lying between them. Germline V gene data show CDR1 as MNHEY and CDR2 as SMNVEV (reference sequence). The CDR3 runs to 17 residues. The CDR3 loop reads CASSLTTGTASNQPQHF. CDR3 DNA sequence: TGTGCCAGCAGTCTGACTACAGGGACGGCAAGCAATCAGCCCCAGCATTTT.

In its sample, this clone was seen many times. The chain recombines TRBV7-8 with TRBJ2-1; a possible D gene is TRBD1 (5 bases). CDR1 and CDR2 from the germline V gene are SGHVS and FQNEAQ. CDR3 length: 14 amino acids. Trimming took off 3 bases at V and 12 bases at J, with 18 bases between the two ends. CDR3 sequence: CASSLPGQGRGQFF. CDR3 coding DNA: TGTGCCAGCAGCTTGCCAGGGCAGGGTCGCGGGCAGTTCTTC.

Details on this clone: Other DNA sequences in the same sample also yield this CDR3. The chain couples TRBV5-1 to TRBJ1-1, with 9 positions matching TRBD1. The ends lost 4 bases at V and 3 bases at J; junction bases unmatched: 4. This CDR3 contains 14 residues. Germline loops: CDR1 SGHRS, CDR2 YFSETQ. The CDR3 sequence: CASSPRTGDTEAFF. CDR3 DNA: TGCGCCAGCAGCCCAAGGACAGGGGACACTGAAGCTTTCTTT.

This clone was recorded once. CDR3 residues: CASSFEDKLSPLHF. The CDR3 DNA reads TGTGCCAGCAGTTTCGAGGACAAACTTTCACCCCTCCACTTT. This chain uses TRBV27 with TRBJ1-6; maybe TRBD1 (5 bases). Germline V gene data show CDR1 as MNHEY and CDR2 as SMNVEV (reference sequence). V was shortened by 3 bases and J by 9 bases, with 12 bases between the two germline ends. This CDR3 comprises 14 residues.

This clone was seen ten or more times. This chain joins TRBV4-2 and TRBJ2-1, with 8 nucleotides matching TRBD2. V lost 1 base to trimming and J lost 4 bases; unmatched junction nucleotides: 3. There are 15 residues in the CDR3. Germline V lookup: CDR1 LGHNA, CDR2 YNFKEQ. The CDR3: CASSQAASGYNEQFF. DNA for the CDR3: TGTGCCAGCAGCCAAGCGGCTAGCGGGTACAATGAGCAGTTCTTC.

This chain connects TRBV7-9 to TRBJ1-1; tentative D call: TRBD1 (5 bases). Germline values: CDR1 SEHNR, CDR2 FQNEAQ (reference sequence). V lost 1 base to trimming and J lost 4 bases, with 16 bases between them. CDR3 length equals 16 residues. This CDR3 reads CASSLVSGGVRTEAFF. The CDR3 nucleotides are TGTGCCAGCAGCTTAGTGTCCGGGGGGGTTCGCACTGAAGCTTTCTTT. Supplemented by reference TRBV7-9 and TRBJ1-1, the full variable domain reads DTGVSQNPRHKITKRGQNVTFRCDPISEHNRLYWYRQTLGQGPEFLTYFQNEAQLEKSRLLSDRFSAERPKGSFSTLEIQRTEQGDSAMYLCASSLVSGGVRTEAFFGQGTRLTVV.